This T cell receptor beta chain appears in the sequencing data of a study of OX40 agonist ivuxolimab in advanced cancers. Study context: Melanoma, hepatocellular carcinoma, head and neck or renal cell cancer occurred in dose-escalation patients. Three patients responded partially, comprising one with hepatocellular carcinoma and two with cutaneous melanoma. Points from the study as a whole: More expanded clones were found, on average, in CD8+ than in CD4+ T cells. Circulating CD4+ and CD8+ T cells showed clonal expansion by week 6 at 0.1 to 3.0 mg/kg.

With regard to this clone: Its antigen is still unknown.

The data were produced by immunoSEQ multiplex PCR, yet TCRdb's version contains in-frame clones alone and is incomplete. This table holds about 35,000 clones, about 76% found once. The length of the CDR3 is 13 residues. Losses at the gene ends were 6 bases for V and 5 bases for J; bases not matched to a gene: 6. The specimen was CD4+ or CD8+ T cells sorted from blood, collected in a trial of the OX40 agonist ivuxolimab. This TCR was sampled from an adult with an advanced solid tumor such as melanoma, head and neck, liver or kidney cancer. The chain employs TRBV23-1 and TRBJ1-1, with TRBD1 matching over 7 bases. TRBV23-1 is an open reading frame, and its role is uncertain. CDR3 sequence reads: CASSHNRGTEAFF. The CDR3 DNA follows: TGCGCCAGCAGCCATAACAGGGGAACTGAAGCTTTCTTT.